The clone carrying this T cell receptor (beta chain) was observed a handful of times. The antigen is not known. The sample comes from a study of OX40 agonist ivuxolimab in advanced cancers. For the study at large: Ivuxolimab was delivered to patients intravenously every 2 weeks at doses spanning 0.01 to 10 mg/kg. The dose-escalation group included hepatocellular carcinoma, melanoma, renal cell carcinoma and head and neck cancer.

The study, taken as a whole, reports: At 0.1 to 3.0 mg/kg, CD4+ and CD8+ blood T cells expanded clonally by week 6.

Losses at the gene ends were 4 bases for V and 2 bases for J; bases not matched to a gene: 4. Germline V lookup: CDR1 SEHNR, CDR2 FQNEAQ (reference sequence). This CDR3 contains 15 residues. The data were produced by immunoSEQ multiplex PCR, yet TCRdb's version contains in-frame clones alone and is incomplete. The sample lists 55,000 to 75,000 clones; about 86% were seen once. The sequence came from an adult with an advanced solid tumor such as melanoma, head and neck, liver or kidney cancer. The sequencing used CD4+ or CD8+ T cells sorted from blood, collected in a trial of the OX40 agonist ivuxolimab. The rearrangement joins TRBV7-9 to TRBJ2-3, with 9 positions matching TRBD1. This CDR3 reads CASSSWDRATDTQYF. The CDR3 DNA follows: TGTGCCAGCAGCTCATGGGACAGGGCCACAGATACGCAGTATTTT.